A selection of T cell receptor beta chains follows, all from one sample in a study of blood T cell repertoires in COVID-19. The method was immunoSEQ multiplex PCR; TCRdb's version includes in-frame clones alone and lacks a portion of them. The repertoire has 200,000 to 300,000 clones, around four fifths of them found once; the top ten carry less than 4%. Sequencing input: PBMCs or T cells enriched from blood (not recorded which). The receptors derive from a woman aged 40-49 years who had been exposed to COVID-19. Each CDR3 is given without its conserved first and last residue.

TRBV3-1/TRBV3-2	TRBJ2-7	ASSQEGGVYEQY
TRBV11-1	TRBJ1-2	ASTQTGEYGYT
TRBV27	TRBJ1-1	ASSLSGREAF
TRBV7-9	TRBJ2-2	ASSTTVGELF
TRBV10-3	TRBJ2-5	AISGTGKGETQY
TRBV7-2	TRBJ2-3	ASSLQGMGTDTQY
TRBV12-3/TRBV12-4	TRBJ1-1	ASSLAVNTEAF
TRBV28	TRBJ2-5	ASSPSWQGEAEETQY
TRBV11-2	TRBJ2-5	ASSSERQGGQETQY
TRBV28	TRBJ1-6	ASSYEGRELNSPLH
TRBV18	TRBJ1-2	ASSADRDYGYT
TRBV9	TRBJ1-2	ASSARGGGGGYGYT
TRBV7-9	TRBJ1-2	ASSLEAGPIT
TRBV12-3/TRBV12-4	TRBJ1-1	ASSWTGGEAF
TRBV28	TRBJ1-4	ASSIYTGSPGANEKLF
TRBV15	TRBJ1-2	ATSRDMTGTEGYT
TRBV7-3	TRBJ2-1	ASSHPPGGRNNEQF
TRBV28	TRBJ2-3	ASSVGTGRTDTQY
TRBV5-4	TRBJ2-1	ASSSSRPYNEQF
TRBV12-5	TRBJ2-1	ASGFILRENNEQF
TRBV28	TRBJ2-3	ASRSGGALVTQY
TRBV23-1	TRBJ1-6	ASNVVDSENSPLH
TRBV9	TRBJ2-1	ASSPLGSSYNEQF
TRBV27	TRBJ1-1	ASRGAGISTEAF
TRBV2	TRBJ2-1	ASSVRSGGGEQF
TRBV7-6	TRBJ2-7	ASSSQGSYEQY
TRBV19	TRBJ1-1	ASKLDRNTEAF
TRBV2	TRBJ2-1	ASSVRQTDYNEQF
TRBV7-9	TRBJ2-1	ASSLAFGRDEQF
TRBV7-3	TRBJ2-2	ASSLGQPGDTGELF
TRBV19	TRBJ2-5	ASSIAERGPQETQY
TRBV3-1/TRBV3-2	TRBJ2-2	ASSQDRGAGTGELF
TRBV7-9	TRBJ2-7	ASSFRGSSYEQY
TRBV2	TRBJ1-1	ASIRTGPYTEAF
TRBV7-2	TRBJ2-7	ASSGPSSYEQY
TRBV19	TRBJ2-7	ASSTGSWSSYEQY
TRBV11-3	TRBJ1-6	ASSRQGNSPLH
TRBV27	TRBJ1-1	ASSFLGGLNTEAF
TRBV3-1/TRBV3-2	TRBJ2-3	ASSQRASGGADTQY
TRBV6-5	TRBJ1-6	ASSYRGDSYNSPLH
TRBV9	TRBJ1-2	ASSVGQGKGGYT
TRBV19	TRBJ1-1	ASSIGGQLNTEAF
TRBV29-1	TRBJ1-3	SAGDRGDTIY
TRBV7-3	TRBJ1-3	ASKTDTHSGNTIY
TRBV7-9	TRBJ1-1	ASSLTGSAEAF